This TCR beta chain was sequenced for a study of blood T cell repertoires in COVID-19. Trimming removed 6 bases at V and 3 bases at J, with 12 bases between. CDR1 MNHEY and CDR2 SVGAGI come from the germline V gene. This CDR3 has 13 amino acids. Per the study methods: Amplification of reference gene primers provided the estimated nucleated cell counts. The assay was immunoSEQ multiplex PCR, and TCRdb's table has in-frame clones only and misses some. Clone size and V and J calls were adopted from that table, with D and trimming inferred from the DNA. Here the sample spans more than 250,000 clones, roughly 91% being singletons.

This chain joins TRBV6-5 and TRBJ2-7; possibly TRBD2 for D (6 bases). Material: peripheral blood. This clonotype was sampled from a man in his forties or fifties with active or convalescent COVID-19. The CDR3, as DNA: TGTGCCAGCAGGGTCCAGGGAGGCTACGAGCAGTACTTC. Translation: CASRVQGGYEQYF.